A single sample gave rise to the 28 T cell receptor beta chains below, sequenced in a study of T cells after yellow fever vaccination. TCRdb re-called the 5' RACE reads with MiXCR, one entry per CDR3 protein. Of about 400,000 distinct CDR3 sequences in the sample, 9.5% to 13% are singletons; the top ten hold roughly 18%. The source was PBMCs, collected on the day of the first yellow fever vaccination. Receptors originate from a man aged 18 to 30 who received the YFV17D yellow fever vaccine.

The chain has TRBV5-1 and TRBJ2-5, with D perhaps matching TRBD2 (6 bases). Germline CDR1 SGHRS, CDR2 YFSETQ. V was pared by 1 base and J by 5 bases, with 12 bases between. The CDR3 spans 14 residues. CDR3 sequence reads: CASSLFISGETQYF. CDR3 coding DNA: TGCGCCAGCAGCTTGTTTATCAGCGGGGAGACCCAGTACTTC. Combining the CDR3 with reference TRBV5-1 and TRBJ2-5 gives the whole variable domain KAGVTQTPRYLIKTRGQQVTLSCSPISGHRSVSWYQQTPGQGLQFLFEYFSETQRNKGNFPGRFSGRQFSNSRSEMNVSTLELGDSALYLCASSLFISGETQYFGPGTRLLVL.

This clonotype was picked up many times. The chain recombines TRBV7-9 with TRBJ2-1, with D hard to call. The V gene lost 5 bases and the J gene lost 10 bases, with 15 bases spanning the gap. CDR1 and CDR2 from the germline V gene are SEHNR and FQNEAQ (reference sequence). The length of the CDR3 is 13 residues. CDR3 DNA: TGTGCCAGCAGCCTACACGGTATCGACGAGCAGTTCTTC. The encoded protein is CASSLHGIDEQFF.

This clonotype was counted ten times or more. CDR3 residues: CASSPRGGQGGELFF. The CDR3 region has the DNA TGCGCCAGCAGCCCCCGGGGGGGCCAAGGCGGGGAGCTGTTTTTT. The V call is TRBV4-1, the J call TRBJ2-2; TRBD2 matches 8 bases. The trim removed 4 bases at V and 7 bases at J, leaving 8 bases unmatched. Germline lookup yields CDR1 MGHRA and CDR2 YSYEKL. There are 15 residues in the CDR3.

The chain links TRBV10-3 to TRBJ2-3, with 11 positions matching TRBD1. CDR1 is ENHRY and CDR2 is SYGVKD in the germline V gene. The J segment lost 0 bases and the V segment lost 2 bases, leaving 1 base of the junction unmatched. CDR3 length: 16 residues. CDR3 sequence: CAISEGDRGSTDTQYF. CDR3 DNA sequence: TGTGCCATCAGTGAGGGGGACAGGGGGAGCACAGATACGCAGTATTTT.

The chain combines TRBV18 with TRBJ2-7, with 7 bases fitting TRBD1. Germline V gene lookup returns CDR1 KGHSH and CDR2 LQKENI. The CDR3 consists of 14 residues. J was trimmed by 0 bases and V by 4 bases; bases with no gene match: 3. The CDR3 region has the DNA TGTGCCAGCTCACTGGCAGGGGGCTCCTACGAGCAGTACTTC. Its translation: CASSLAGGSYEQYF.

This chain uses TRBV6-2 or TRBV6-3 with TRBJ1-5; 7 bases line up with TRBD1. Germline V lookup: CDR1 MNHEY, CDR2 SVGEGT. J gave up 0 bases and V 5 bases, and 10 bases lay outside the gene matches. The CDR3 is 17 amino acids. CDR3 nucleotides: TGTGCCAGCAGTACCGGACAGGTCGGACGTAGCAATCAGCCCCAGCATTTT. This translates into CASSTGQVGRSNQPQHF.

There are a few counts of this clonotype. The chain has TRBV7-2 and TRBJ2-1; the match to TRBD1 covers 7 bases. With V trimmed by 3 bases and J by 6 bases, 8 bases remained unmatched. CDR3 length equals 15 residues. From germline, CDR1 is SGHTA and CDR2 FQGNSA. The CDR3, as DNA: TGTGCCAGCAGCTTGAGACAGGGCCCCACCAATGAGCAGTTCTTC. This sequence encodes CASSLRQGPTNEQFF.

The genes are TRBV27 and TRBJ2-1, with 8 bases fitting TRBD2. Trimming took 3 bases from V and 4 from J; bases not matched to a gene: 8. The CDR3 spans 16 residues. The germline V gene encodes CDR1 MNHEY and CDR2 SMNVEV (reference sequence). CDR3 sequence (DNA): TGTGCCAGCAGTTTTCGGGCGGCTAGCGGGTACAATGAGCAGTTCTTC. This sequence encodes CASSFRAASGYNEQFF.

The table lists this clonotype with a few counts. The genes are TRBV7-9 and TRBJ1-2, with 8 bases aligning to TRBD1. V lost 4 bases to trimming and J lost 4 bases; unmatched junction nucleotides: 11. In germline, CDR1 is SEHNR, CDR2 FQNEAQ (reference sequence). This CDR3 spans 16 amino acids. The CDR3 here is CASSSPIGTGPYGYTF. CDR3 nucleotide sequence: TGTGCCAGCAGCTCACCCATCGGGACAGGACCCTATGGCTACACCTTC.

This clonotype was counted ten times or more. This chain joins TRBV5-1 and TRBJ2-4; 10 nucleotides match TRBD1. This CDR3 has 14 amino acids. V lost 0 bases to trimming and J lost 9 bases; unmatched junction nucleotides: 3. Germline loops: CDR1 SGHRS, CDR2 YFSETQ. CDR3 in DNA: TGCGCCAGCAGCTTGGACGGGGACAGGGGCATTCAGTACTTC. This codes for CASSLDGDRGIQYF.

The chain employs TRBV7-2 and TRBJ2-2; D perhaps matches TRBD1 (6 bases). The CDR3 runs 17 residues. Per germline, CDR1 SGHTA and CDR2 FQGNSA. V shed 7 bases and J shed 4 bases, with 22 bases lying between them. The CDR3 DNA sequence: TGTGCCAGCACCCGGTCAGGGGACCCATATACCACCGGGGAGCTGTTTTTT. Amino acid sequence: CASTRSGDPYTTGELFF.

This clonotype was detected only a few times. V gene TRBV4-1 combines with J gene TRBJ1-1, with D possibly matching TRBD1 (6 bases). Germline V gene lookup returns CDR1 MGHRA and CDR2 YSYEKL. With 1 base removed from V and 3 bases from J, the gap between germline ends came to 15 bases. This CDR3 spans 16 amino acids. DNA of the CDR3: TGCGCCAGCAGCCAAGCCTGGGACATTTGGGACACTGAAGCTTTCTTT. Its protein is CASSQAWDIWDTEAFF.

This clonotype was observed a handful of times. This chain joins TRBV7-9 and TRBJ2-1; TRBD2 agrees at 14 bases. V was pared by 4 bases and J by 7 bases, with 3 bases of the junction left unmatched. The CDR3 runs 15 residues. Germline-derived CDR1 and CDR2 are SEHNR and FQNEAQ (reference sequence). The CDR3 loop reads CASSSTSGGANEQFF. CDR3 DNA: TGTGCCAGCAGCTCGACTAGCGGGGGGGCAAATGAGCAGTTCTTC.

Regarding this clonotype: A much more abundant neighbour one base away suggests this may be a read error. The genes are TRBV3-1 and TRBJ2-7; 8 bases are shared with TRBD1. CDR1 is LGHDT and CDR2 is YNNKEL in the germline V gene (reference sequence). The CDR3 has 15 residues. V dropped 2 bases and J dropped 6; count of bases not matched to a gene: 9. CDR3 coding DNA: TGTGCCAGCAGCCAACGGGACAGGAACCCGTCCGAGCAGTACTTC. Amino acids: CASSQRDRNPSEQYF.

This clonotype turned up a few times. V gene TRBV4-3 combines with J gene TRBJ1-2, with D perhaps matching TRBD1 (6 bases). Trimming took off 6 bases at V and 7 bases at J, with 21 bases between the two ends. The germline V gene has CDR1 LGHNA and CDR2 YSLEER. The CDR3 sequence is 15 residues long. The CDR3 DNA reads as TGCGCCAGCAGTTTCGGACAGAATACTCCTCGTGGCTACACCTTC. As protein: CASSFGQNTPRGYTF.

The CDR3 protein is CSARFFSYEQYF. The CDR3 DNA reads TGCAGTGCTAGGTTCTTCTCCTACGAGCAGTACTTC. The chain uses TRBV20-1 and TRBJ2-7; D gene unclear. Germline CDR1 reads DFQATT; CDR2 reads SNEGSKA (reference sequence). The CDR3 extends over 12 amino acids. The V and J ends lost 3 bases and 0 bases respectively, with 6 bases between them.

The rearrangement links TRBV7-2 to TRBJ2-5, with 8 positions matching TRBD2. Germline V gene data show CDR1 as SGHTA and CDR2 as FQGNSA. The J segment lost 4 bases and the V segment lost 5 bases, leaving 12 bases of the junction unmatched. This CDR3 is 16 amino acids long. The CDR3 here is CASSRGGLTRTETQYF. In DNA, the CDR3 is TGTGCCAGCAGCCGGGGGGGACTAACCAGAACAGAGACCCAGTACTTC.

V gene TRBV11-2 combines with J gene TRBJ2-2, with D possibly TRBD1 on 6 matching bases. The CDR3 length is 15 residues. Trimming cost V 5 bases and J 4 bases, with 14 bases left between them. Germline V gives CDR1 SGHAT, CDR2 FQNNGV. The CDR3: CASSLHRVGTGELFF. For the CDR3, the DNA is TGTGCCAGCAGCCTCCACAGGGTAGGCACCGGGGAGCTGTTTTTT. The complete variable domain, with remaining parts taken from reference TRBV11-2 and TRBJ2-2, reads EAGVAQSPRYKIIEKRQSVAFWCNPISGHATLYWYQQILGQGPKLLIQFQNNGVVDDSQLPKDRFSAERLKGVDSTLKIQPAKLEDSAVYLCASSLHRVGTGELFFGEGSRLTVL.

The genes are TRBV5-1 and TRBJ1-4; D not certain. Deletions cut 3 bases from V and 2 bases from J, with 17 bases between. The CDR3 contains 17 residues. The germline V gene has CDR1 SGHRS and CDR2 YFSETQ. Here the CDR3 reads CASSSRSGTLTNEKLFF. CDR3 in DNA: TGCGCCAGCAGCTCCAGGAGTGGAACATTGACTAATGAAAAACTGTTTTTT.

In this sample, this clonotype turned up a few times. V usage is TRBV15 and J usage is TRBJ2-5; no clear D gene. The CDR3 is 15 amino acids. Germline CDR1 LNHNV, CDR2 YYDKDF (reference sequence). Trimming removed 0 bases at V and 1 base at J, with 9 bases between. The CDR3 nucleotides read TGTGCCACCAGCAGAGATAGATACAGCCAAGAGACCCAGTACTTC. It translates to CATSRDRYSQETQYF.

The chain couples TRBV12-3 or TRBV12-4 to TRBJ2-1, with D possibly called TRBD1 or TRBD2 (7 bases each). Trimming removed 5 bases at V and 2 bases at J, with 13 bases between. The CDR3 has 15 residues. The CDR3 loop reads CASSPGGTTYNEQFF. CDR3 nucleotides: TGTGCCAGCAGTCCAGGGGGGACTACCTACAATGAGCAGTTCTTC.

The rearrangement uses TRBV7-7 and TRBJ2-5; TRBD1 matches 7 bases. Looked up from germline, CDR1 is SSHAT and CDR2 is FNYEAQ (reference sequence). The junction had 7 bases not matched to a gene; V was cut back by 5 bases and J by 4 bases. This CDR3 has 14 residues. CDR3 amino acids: CASSPGTVGETQYF. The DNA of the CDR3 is TGTGCCAGCAGCCCAGGGACAGTCGGAGAGACCCAGTACTTC.

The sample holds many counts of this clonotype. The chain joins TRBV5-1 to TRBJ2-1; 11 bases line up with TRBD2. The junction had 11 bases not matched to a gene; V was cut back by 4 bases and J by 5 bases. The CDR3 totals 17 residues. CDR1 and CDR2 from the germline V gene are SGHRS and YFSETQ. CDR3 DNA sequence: TGCGCCAGCAGCCTGGCCCGTCTAGCGGGGGGCCACAATGAGCAGTTCTTC. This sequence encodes CASSLARLAGGHNEQFF.

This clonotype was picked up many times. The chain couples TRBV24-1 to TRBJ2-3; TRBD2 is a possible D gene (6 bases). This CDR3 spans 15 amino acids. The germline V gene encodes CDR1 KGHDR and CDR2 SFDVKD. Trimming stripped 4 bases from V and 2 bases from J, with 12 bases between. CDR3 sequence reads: CATSDSGLLTDTQYF. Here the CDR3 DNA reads TGTGCCACCAGTGACTCGGGACTCCTCACAGATACGCAGTATTTT.

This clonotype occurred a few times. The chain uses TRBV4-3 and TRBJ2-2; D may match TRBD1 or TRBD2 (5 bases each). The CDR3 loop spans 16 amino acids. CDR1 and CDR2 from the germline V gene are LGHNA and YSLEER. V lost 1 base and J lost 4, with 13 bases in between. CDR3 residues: CASSQVLGASTGELFF. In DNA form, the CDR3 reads TGCGCCAGCAGCCAAGTACTAGGGGCGTCCACCGGGGAGCTGTTTTTT.

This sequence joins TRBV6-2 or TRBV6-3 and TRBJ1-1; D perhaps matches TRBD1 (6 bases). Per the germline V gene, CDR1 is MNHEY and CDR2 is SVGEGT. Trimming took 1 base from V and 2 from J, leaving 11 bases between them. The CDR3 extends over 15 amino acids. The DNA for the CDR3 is TGTGCCAGCAGTTACTTCAGGGGACTAAACACTGAAGCTTTCTTT. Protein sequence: CASSYFRGLNTEAFF.

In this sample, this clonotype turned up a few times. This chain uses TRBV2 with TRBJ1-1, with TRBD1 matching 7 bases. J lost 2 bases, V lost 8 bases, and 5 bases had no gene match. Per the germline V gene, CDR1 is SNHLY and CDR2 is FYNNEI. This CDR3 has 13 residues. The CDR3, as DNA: TGTGCCAGCGGGGGACAGTCCAACACTGAAGCTTTCTTT. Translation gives CASGGQSNTEAFF.

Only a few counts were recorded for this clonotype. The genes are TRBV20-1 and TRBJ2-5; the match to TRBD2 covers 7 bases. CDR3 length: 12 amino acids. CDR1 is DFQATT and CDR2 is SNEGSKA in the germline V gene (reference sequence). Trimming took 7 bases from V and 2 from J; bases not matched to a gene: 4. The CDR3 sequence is CSGSGEQETQYF. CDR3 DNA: TGCAGTGGGAGCGGGGAACAAGAGACCCAGTACTTC.